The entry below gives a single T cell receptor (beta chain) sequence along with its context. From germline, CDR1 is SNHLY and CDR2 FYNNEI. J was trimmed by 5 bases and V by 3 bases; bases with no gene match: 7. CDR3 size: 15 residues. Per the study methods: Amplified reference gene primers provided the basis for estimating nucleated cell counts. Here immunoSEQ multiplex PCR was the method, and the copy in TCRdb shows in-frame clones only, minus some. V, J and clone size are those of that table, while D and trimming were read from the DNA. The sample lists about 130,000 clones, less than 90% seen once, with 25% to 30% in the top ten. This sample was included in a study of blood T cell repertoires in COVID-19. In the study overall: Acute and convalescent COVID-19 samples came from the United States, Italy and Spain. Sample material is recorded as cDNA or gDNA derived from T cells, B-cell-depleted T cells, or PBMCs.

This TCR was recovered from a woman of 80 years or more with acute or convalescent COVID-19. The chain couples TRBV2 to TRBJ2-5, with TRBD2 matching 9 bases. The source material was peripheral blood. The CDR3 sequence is CASSDAGGRLETQYF. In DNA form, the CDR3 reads TGTGCCAGCAGTGACGCGGGGGGGCGGTTGGAGACCCAGTACTTC.